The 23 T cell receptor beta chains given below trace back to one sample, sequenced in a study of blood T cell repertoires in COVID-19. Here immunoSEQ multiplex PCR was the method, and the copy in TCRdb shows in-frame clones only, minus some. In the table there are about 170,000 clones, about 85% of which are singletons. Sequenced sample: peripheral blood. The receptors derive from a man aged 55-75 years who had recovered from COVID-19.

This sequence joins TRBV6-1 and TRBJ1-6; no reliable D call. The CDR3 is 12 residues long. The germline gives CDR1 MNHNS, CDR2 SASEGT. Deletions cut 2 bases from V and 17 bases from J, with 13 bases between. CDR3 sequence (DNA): TGTGCCAGCAGTGAATCGAGTTCTCGCATCCACTTT. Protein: CASSESSSRIHF.

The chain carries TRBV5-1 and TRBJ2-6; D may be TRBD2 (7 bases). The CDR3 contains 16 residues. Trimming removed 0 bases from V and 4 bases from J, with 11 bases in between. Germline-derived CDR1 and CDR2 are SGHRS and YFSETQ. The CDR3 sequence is CASSLAAGAGANVLTF. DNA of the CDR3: TGCGCCAGCAGCTTGGCCGCGGGGGCCGGGGCCAACGTCCTGACTTTC.

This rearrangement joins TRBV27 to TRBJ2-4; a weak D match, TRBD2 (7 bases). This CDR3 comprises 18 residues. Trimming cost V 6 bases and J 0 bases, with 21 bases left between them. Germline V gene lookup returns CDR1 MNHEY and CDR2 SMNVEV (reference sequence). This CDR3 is CASSPIVGGAPAKNIQYF. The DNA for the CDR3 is TGTGCCAGCAGCCCGATTGTGGGGGGGGCTCCAGCCAAAAACATTCAGTACTTC.

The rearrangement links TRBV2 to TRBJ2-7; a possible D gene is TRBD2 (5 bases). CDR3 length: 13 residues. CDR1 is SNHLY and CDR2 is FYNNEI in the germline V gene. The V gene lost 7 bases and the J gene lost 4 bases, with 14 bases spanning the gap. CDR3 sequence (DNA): TGTGCCAGCAAGGCAGGAGGAGTGTACGAGCAGTACTTC. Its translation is CASKAGGVYEQYF.

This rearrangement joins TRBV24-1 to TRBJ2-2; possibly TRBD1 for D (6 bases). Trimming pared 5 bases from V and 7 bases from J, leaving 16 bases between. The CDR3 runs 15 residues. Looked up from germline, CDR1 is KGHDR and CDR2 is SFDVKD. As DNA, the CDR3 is TGTGCCACCAGTGCCCCTGGCAGGGGCGGCGGGGAGCTGTTTTTT. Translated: CATSAPGRGGGELFF.

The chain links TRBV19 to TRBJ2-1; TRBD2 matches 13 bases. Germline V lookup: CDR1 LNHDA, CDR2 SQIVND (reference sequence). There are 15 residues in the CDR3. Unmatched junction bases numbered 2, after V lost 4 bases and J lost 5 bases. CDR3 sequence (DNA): TGTGCCAGTAGTAGGACTAGCGGGGGCCACAATGAGCAGTTCTTC. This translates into CASSRTSGGHNEQFF.

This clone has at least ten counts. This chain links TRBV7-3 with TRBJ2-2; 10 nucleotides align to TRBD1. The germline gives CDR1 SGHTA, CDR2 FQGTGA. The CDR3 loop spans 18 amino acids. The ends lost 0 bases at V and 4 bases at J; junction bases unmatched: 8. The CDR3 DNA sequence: TGTGCCAGCAGCTTAACTCGACAGGGGGCCTCGGGCACCGGGGAGCTGTTTTTT. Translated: CASSLTRQGASGTGELFF.

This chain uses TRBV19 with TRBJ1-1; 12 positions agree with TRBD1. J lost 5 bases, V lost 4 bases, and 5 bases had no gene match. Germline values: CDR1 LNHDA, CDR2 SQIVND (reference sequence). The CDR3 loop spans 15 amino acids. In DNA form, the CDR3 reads TGTGCCAGTAGTACGGGACAGGGGGCGCGGACTGAAGCTTTCTTT. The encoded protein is CASSTGQGARTEAFF. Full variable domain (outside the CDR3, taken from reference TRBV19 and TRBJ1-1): DGGITQSPKYLFRKEGQNVTLSCEQNLNHDAMYWYRQDPGQGLRLIYYSQIVNDFQKGDIAEGYSVSREKKESFPLTVTSAQKNPTAFYLCASSTGQGARTEAFFGQGTRLTVV.

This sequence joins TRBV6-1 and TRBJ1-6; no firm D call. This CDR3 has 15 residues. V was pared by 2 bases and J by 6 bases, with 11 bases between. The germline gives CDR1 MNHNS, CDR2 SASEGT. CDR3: CASSELRQANSPLHF. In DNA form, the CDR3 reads TGTGCCAGCAGTGAACTCCGGCAGGCTAATTCACCCCTCCACTTT.

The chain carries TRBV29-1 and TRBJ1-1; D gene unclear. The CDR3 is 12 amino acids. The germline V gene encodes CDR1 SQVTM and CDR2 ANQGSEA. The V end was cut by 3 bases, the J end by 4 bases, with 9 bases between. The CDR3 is CSVERGGTEAFF. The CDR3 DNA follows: TGCAGCGTTGAGAGAGGAGGCACTGAAGCTTTCTTT.

The CDR3 loop is CASSGRDRDQPQHF. The CDR3 nucleotides read TGTGCCAGCAGCGGCCGGGACAGGGATCAGCCCCAGCATTTT. The chain is built from TRBV3-1 (or the pseudogene TRBV3-2) and TRBJ1-5, with 9 bases identical to TRBD1. The CDR3 has 14 amino acids. Germline lookup yields CDR1 LGHDT and CDR2 YNNKEL (reference sequence). Germline trimming cut 5 bases from V and 5 bases from J; bases unmatched to any gene: 4.

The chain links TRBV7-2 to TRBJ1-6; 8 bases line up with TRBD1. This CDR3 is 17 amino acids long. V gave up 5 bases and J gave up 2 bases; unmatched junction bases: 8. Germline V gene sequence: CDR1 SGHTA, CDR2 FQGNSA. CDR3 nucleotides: TGTGCCAGCAGCCTTCAGGGGGCGCTGACCTATAATTCACCCCTCCACTTT. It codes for CASSLQGALTYNSPLHF.

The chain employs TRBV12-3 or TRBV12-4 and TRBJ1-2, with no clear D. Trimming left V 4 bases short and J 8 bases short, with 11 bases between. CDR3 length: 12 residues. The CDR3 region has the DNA TGTGCCAGCAGTTCGGGTGTTTGGGGCTACACCTTC. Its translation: CASSSGVWGYTF.

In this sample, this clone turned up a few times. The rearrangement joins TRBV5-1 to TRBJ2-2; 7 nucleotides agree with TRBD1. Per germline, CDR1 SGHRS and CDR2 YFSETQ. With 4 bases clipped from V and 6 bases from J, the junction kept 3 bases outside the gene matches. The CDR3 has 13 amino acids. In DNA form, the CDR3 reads TGCGCCAGCAGCAGACAGGGACCCGGGGAGCTGTTTTTT. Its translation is CASSRQGPGELFF.

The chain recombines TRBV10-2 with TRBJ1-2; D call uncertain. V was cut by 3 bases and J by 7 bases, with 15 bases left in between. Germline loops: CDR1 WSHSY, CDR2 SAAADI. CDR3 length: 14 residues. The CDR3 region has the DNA TGCGCCAGCAGTGAAACAGCCCCCGGTGGTGGCTACACCTTC. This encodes CASSETAPGGGYTF.

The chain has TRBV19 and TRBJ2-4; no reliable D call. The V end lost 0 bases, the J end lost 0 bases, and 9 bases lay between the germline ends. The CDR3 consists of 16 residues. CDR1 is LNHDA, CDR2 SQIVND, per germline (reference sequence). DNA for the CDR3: TGTGCCAGTAGTATAGATCTCAGACTAGCCAAAAACATTCAGTACTTC. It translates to CASSIDLRLAKNIQYF.

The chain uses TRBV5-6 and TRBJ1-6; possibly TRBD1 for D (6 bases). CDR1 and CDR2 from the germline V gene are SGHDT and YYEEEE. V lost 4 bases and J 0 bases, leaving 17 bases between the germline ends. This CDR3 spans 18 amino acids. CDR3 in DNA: TGTGCCAGCAGCCCTCAGGGGTTTCGGAGCTCCTATAATTCACCCCTCCACTTT. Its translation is CASSPQGFRSSYNSPLHF.

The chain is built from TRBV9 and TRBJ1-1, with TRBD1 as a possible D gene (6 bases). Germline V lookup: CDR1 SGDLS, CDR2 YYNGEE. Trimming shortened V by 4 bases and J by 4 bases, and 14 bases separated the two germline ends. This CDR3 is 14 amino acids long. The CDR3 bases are TGTGCCAGCAGCTCCGGACAGCGGATCACTGAAGCTTTCTTT. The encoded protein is CASSSGQRITEAFF.

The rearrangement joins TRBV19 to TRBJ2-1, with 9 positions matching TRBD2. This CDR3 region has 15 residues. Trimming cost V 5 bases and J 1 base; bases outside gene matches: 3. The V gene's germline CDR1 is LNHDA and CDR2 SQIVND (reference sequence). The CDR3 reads CASSLAGVSYNEQFF. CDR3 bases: TGTGCCAGTAGTTTAGCGGGGGTATCCTACAATGAGCAGTTCTTC.

The CDR3 nucleotides are TGTGCCAGCAGCCTATACAGGGGGCAGAACACCGGGGAGCTGTTTTTT. Protein product: CASSLYRGQNTGELFF. The genes are TRBV11-1 and TRBJ2-2, with TRBD1 matching over 9 bases. This CDR3 spans 16 amino acids. V shed 5 bases, J shed 1 base, and the junction held 5 bases outside the gene matches. Germline CDR1 and CDR2: SGHAT and FQDESV (reference sequence).

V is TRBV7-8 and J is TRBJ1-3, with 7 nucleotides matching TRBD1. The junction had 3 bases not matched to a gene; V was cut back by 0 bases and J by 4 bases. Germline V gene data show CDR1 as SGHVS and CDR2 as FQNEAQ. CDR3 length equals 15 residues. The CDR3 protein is CASSLAGDRGNTIYF. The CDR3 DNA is TGTGCCAGCAGCTTAGCGGGGGACAGAGGAAACACCATATATTTT.

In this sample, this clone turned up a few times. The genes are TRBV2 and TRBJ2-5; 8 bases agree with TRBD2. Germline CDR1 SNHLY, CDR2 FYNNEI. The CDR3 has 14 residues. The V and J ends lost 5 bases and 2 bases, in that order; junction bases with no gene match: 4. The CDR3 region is CASSQTSVQETQYF. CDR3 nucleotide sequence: TGTGCCAGCAGTCAGACTAGCGTACAAGAGACCCAGTACTTC.

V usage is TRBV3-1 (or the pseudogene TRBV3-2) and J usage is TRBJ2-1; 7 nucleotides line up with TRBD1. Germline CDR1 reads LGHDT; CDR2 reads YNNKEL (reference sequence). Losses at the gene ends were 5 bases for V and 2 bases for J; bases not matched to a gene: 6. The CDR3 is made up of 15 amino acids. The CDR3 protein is CASSLRQGTYNEQFF. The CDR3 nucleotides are TGTGCCAGCAGCTTGAGACAGGGTACCTACAATGAGCAGTTCTTC.